Below, 15 T cell receptor beta chains from the same sample are listed, as sequenced in a study of blood T cells in healthy people across ages. Then a second PCR, running roughly 7 to 11 cycles, was carried out with a sample-barcoded 5' primer and a J-beta primer mix. Each CDR3 protein gets one entry after TCRdb re-called the 5' RACE reads with MiXCR. This sample has around 1,700,000 distinct CDR3 sequences, with 28% found just once. The sample consisted of blood. The receptors shown here come from a woman aged 25 to 39 in good health.

The genes are TRBV19 and TRBJ2-3, with 11 bases identical to TRBD2. V shed 4 bases, J shed 5 bases, and the junction held 8 bases outside the gene matches. Germline assignment: CDR1 LNHDA and CDR2 SQIVND (reference sequence). This CDR3 has 16 amino acids. CDR3 protein: CASSTPNSGRGDTQYF. The CDR3 coding sequence is TGTGCCAGTAGTACCCCTAATAGCGGGAGGGGAGATACGCAGTATTTT.

This clonotype showed up many times. The rearrangement joins TRBV29-1 to TRBJ2-5; no clear D. Germline assignment: CDR1 SQVTM and CDR2 ANQGSEA. V gave up 6 bases and J gave up 0 bases, with 14 bases separating them. The CDR3 runs 14 residues. CDR3 sequence (DNA): TGCAGCGTCGCCCGACTGTTATACCAAGAGACCCAGTACTTC. It is translated as CSVARLLYQETQYF.

This clonotype was detected many times. The chain carries TRBV7-2 and TRBJ2-7; 8 bases fit TRBD2. The V gene's germline CDR1 is SGHTA and CDR2 FQGNSA. V dropped 5 bases and J dropped 5; count of bases not matched to a gene: 8. The length of the CDR3 is 14 residues. CDR3 coding DNA: TGTGCCAGCAGCCCGAGCGGGAGAATTCACGAGCAGTACTTC. Amino acids: CASSPSGRIHEQYF.

On this clonotype itself: A much larger clone lies a single base off, so this may be a read error. This chain connects TRBV20-1 to TRBJ2-6; D remains unclear. Germline CDR1 reads DFQATT; CDR2 reads SNEGSKA (reference sequence). The CDR3 loop spans 13 amino acids. The CDR3 nucleotides are TGCATTGCCCCCTCCCCTGGGGCCAACGTCCTGACTTTC. Translated, it gives CIAPSPGANVLTF.

The V and J genes are TRBV10-3 and TRBJ1-2; perhaps TRBD1 as D (5 bases). The CDR3 covers 12 residues. The V gene's germline CDR1 is ENHRY and CDR2 SYGVKD. V lost 10 bases and J 2 bases, leaving 11 bases between the germline ends. The CDR3 DNA reads as TGTGCCACCCCAAGGGACAACTATGGCTACACCTTC. Translating gives CATPRDNYGYTF.

This clonotype was counted at least ten times. The chain recombines TRBV7-3 with TRBJ2-1, with D possibly TRBD2 on 6 matching bases. The CDR3 sequence is 13 residues long. The germline gives CDR1 SGHTA, CDR2 FQGTGA. Trimming cost V 3 bases and J 5 bases, with 8 bases left between them. This chain's CDR3 is CASSFQRDNEQFF. Here the CDR3 DNA reads TGTGCCAGCAGCTTCCAGCGGGACAATGAGCAGTTCTTC.

This clonotype was observed many times. The CDR3 spells CASSEAAGNEQFF. The CDR3 coding sequence is TGTGCCAGCAGCGAGGCGGCCGGGAATGAGCAGTTCTTC. V gene TRBV7-9 combines with J gene TRBJ2-1; D is undetermined. The V end lost 5 bases, the J end lost 7 bases, and 12 bases lay between the germline ends. CDR3 length equals 13 residues. CDR1 is SEHNR and CDR2 is FQNEAQ in the germline V gene (reference sequence).

The chain links TRBV20-1 to TRBJ1-1; no definite D call. The germline V gene has CDR1 DFQATT and CDR2 SNEGSKA (reference sequence). CDR3 length equals 14 residues. V lost 2 bases, J lost 1 base, and 11 bases lay in between. The CDR3 loop is CSARYGRGNTEAFF. CDR3 bases: TGCAGTGCTAGATACGGACGGGGGAACACTGAAGCTTTCTTT.

Comment on this clonotype: Germline is not matched at one junction end, which may reflect a read error. This chain links TRBV18 with TRBJ1-1; D may be TRBD1 (5 bases). The CDR3 has 13 residues. Germline V gene sequence: CDR1 KGHSH, CDR2 LQKENI. CDR3 DNA: TGTGCCGGCTCCCCAGGACAGAACACTGAAGCTTTCTTT. Translation: CAGSPGQNTEAFF.

This clonotype was seen repeatedly, ten times or more. The J gene is TRBJ2-1, the V gene TRBV11-2, with 11 bases lining up with TRBD1. The CDR3 consists of 14 residues. CDR1 SGHAT and CDR2 FQNNGV come from the germline V gene. V was pared by 5 bases and J by 7 bases, with 4 bases of the junction left unmatched. This CDR3 reads CASSGQGARNEQFF. As DNA, the CDR3 is TGTGCCAGCAGCGGACAGGGGGCGCGAAATGAGCAGTTCTTC.

The V and J genes are TRBV12-3 or TRBV12-4 and TRBJ1-4; possible D gene TRBD1, 5 bases. V was pared by 5 bases and J by 4 bases, with 17 bases between. This CDR3 is built from 16 residues. The CDR3 bases are TGTGCCAGCAGTGGGGGTACGAGAGGGGATAATGAAAAACTGTTTTTT. Translating it yields CASSGGTRGDNEKLFF.

The rearrangement uses TRBV12-3 or TRBV12-4 and TRBJ2-2; TRBD2 matches at 8 bases. The CDR3 runs to 20 residues. Unmatched junction bases numbered 13, after V lost 1 base and J lost 0 bases. The CDR3 loop reads CASSLGPPAGALSNTGELFF. The CDR3 DNA sequence: TGTGCCAGCAGTTTAGGCCCCCCAGCGGGGGCCCTATCGAACACCGGGGAGCTGTTTTTT.

This clonotype was recorded a few times. The J gene is TRBJ2-5, the V gene TRBV24-1; 11 bases fit TRBD1. The CDR3 length is 15 residues. V lost 5 bases and J lost 4; bases outside the gene matches: 5. Germline V gene lookup returns CDR1 KGHDR and CDR2 SFDVKD. The CDR3 spells CATSGPGQGAETQYF. CDR3 bases: TGTGCCACCAGTGGTCCAGGACAGGGGGCAGAGACCCAGTACTTC.

This chain connects TRBV11-2 to TRBJ2-1, with 10 positions matching TRBD2. Germline CDR1 and CDR2: SGHAT and FQNNGV. The trim removed 6 bases at V and 7 bases at J, leaving 12 bases unmatched. The CDR3 consists of 16 residues. DNA for the CDR3: TGTGCCAGCAGTTCCATCCTAGCGGGGGCTCGGAATGAGCAGTTCTTC. The encoded protein is CASSSILAGARNEQFF.

The chain uses TRBV20-1 and TRBJ2-7; tentatively, D is TRBD2 (5 bases). Germline V gene data show CDR1 as DFQATT and CDR2 as SNEGSKA (reference sequence). The CDR3 loop spans 14 amino acids. Trimming took off 6 bases at V and 4 bases at J, with 19 bases between the two ends. CDR3 amino acids: CSASSGGREYEQYF. The CDR3 coding sequence is TGCAGTGCCTCTTCGGGTGGACGGGAATACGAGCAGTACTTC.